A single sample gave rise to the 26 T cell receptor beta chains below, sequenced in a study of regulatory T cells in long-lasting Graves disease. HTBI primers from iRepertoire and Arm-PCR of CDR3 regions yielded the TCR beta libraries. TCRdb re-called the multiplex PCR reads with MiXCR, one entry per CDR3 protein. The sample consists of approximately 470,000 distinct CDR3 sequences, roughly 15% of them appearing once. Described time point: newly diagnosed GD, antithyroid drugs for less than 3 months. There was RNA extracted from PBMCs, and the TCR library was made from it. Another study also made use of these data, one on T cells in Graves' hyperthyroidism and ophthalmopathy.

The input for sequencing was peripheral blood mononuclear cells (PBMCs), taken at new diagnosis, from a patient treated with antithyroid drugs. The receptors here all came from a man aged 40-49 years with Graves disease.

This clonotype was picked up a small number of times. This chain links TRBV20-1 with TRBJ2-5; D might be TRBD2 (6 bases). The CDR3 runs 13 residues. Germline values: CDR1 DFQATT, CDR2 SNEGSKA (reference sequence). With 4 bases removed from V and 2 bases from J, the gap between germline ends came to 11 bases. CDR3 residues: CSATGLRQETQYF. DNA of the CDR3: TGCAGTGCTACGGGACTTCGACAAGAGACCCAGTACTTC.

This clonotype was counted ten times or more. The rearrangement links TRBV14 to TRBJ2-2; no reliable D call. Trimming pared 5 bases from V and 4 bases from J, leaving 8 bases between. Germline-derived CDR1 and CDR2 are SGHDN and FVKESK. The CDR3 has 13 amino acids. The CDR3 sequence: CASSLLLTGELFF. CDR3 coding DNA: TGTGCCAGCAGCTTACTTCTCACCGGGGAGCTGTTTTTT. Full variable domain (remainder filled in from reference TRBV14 and TRBJ2-2): EAGVTQFPSHSVIEKGQTVTLRCDPISGHDNLYWYRRVMGKEIKFLLHFVKESKQDESGMPNNRFLAERTGGTYSTLKVQPAELEDSGVYFCASSLLLTGELFFGEGSRLTVL.

The chain carries TRBV28 and TRBJ2-5; TRBD2 agrees at 7 bases. From germline, CDR1 is MDHEN and CDR2 SYDVKM. Trimming cost V 8 bases and J 4 bases; bases outside gene matches: 13. The CDR3 covers 15 residues. In DNA form, the CDR3 reads TGTGCCAGCGTCCCCGCTGCGGGAGTACGAGAGACCCAGTACTTC. This codes for CASVPAAGVRETQYF.

This clonotype has at least ten counts. Sequence at one end of the junction differs from germline and may be a read error. The chain combines TRBV5-8 with TRBJ1-2, with 10 bases that match TRBD1. In germline, CDR1 is SGHTS, CDR2 YDEGEE. The CDR3 loop spans 14 amino acids. CDR3 nucleotides: TGTGCCAGCACCTTGACCGGGACAGGGGTTGGCTACACCTTC. Residues: CASTLTGTGVGYTF.

This clonotype was seen repeatedly, ten times or more. CDR3 sequence (DNA): TGTGCCAGCAGCCTGACTAGCGGGAGCGTCAATGAGCAGTTCTTC. Amino acids: CASSLTSGSVNEQFF. This chain uses TRBV5-4 with TRBJ2-1, with 12 bases identical to TRBD2. Unmatched junction bases numbered 5, after V lost 4 bases and J lost 6 bases. The CDR3 sequence is 15 residues long. Germline V gene data show CDR1 as SGHNT and CDR2 as YYREEE (reference sequence). The variable domain in full, with the rest retrieved from reference TRBV5-4 and TRBJ2-1, is ETGVTQSPTHLIKTRGQQVTLRCSSQSGHNTVSWYQQALGQGPQFIFQYYREEENGRGNFPPRFSGLQFPNYSSELNVNALELDDSALYLCASSLTSGSVNEQFFGPGTRLTVL.

As DNA, the CDR3 is TGTGCCAGCAGTTTATCGAGCAGGGGGCCTCGATTGAACACTGAAGCTTTCTTT. As protein: CASSLSSRGPRLNTEAFF. The gene calls are TRBV27 and TRBJ1-1; 8 positions match TRBD1. The CDR3 sequence is 18 residues long. Per the germline V gene, CDR1 is MNHEY and CDR2 is SMNVEV (reference sequence). V lost 0 bases, J lost 0 bases, and 9 bases stayed unmatched.

CDR3 bases: TGTGCCAGCAGTACCGCGGGGGGCCGGCGCAATGAGCAGTTCTTC. This gives the protein CASSTAGGRRNEQFF. The V gene is TRBV6-2 or TRBV6-3, the J gene TRBJ2-1; 8 positions match TRBD2. Germline V gene lookup returns CDR1 MNHEY and CDR2 SVGEGT. J gave up 6 bases and V 5 bases, and 9 bases lay outside the gene matches. This CDR3 region has 15 residues.

The sample holds many counts of this clonotype. Relative to the germline gene, one junction end is altered; a read error may explain this. V and J are TRBV5-1 and TRBJ2-1; 16 nucleotides agree with TRBD2. Per the germline V gene, CDR1 is SGHRS and CDR2 is YFSETQ. There are 19 residues in the CDR3. The CDR3 nucleotides read TGTGCCAGCAGCGCCGCGGGACTAGCGGGAGGGAGGTCCTACAATGAGCAGTTCTTC. Residues: CASSAAGLAGGRSYNEQFF.

This clonotype was seen at least ten times. The J gene is TRBJ2-3, the V gene TRBV29-1, with TRBD1 as a possible D gene (6 bases). This CDR3 has 14 residues. Germline CDR1 SQVTM, CDR2 ANQGSEA. V was cut by 6 bases and J by 2 bases, with 15 bases left in between. The CDR3 DNA follows: TGCAGCGTAAACATGAGGGGGACCACAGATACGCAGTATTTT. It encodes CSVNMRGTTDTQYF.

This clonotype occurred a few times. J is TRBJ2-2 and V is TRBV24-1; no clear D. The V end was cut by 9 bases, the J end by 4 bases, with 11 bases between. The CDR3 covers 13 residues. Germline loops: CDR1 KGHDR, CDR2 SFDVKD. The CDR3 DNA is TGTGCCACCGCTACACGACCCACCGGGGAGCTGTTTTTT. The encoded protein is CATATRPTGELFF.

Details on this clonotype: A much larger clone lies one base from this, so it may be a read error. This chain uses TRBV11-2 with TRBJ2-1, with D unresolved. The CDR3 spans 13 residues. Germline lookup yields CDR1 SGHAT and CDR2 FQNNGV. V lost 0 bases and J lost 10, with 10 bases in between. The CDR3 loop reads CASSLELLYEQFF. DNA for the CDR3: TGTGCCAGCAGCTTAGAACTTCTCTACGAGCAGTTCTTC.

The CDR3 DNA follows: TGTGCCATCAGTGAGTCGACAGGATTGGGTTCACCCCTCCACTTT. Its translation: CAISESTGLGSPLHF. J is TRBJ1-6 and V is TRBV10-3; TRBD1 is a possible D gene (6 bases). The CDR3 contains 15 residues. Germline V gene lookup returns CDR1 ENHRY and CDR2 SYGVKD. V was pared by 0 bases and J by 9 bases, with 12 bases between.

This clonotype has a count of ten or more. The chain joins TRBV28 to TRBJ1-5; D unresolved. CDR1 is MDHEN and CDR2 is SYDVKM in the germline V gene. Trimming removed 3 bases at V and 2 bases at J, with 8 bases between. This CDR3 spans 14 amino acids. CDR3 region: CASSFSRRNQPQHF. For the CDR3, the DNA is TGTGCCAGCAGTTTCAGCAGACGCAATCAGCCCCAGCATTTT.

This clonotype showed up just a few times. The rearrangement joins TRBV9 to TRBJ1-2; tentative D call: TRBD1 (5 bases). CDR3 size: 18 residues. The germline gives CDR1 SGDLS, CDR2 YYNGEE. Trimming stripped 4 bases from V and 0 bases from J, with 22 bases between. The CDR3 spells CASSLAWGERGANYGYTF. As DNA, the CDR3 is TGTGCCAGCAGCCTGGCGTGGGGGGAAAGGGGAGCTAACTATGGCTACACCTTC.

Details on this clonotype: A clone one base away is much larger, so this may be a read error. The rearrangement uses TRBV7-9 and TRBJ2-7, with no clear D. Germline V CDR1 and CDR2: SEHNR, FQNEAQ (reference sequence). The CDR3 is made up of 16 amino acids. The CDR3 DNA reads as TGTGCCAGCAGCTCCCCAGGAGATCTCAAGTCCTACGAGCGGTACTTC. Translated: CASSSPGDLKSYERYF.

This clonotype was detected only a few times. V is TRBV7-9 and J is TRBJ2-7; TRBD1 matches 7 bases. V trimming: 5 bases; J trimming: 2 bases; junction bases outside the gene matches: 9. Germline V gene data show CDR1 as SEHNR and CDR2 as FQNEAQ (reference sequence). The CDR3 contains 15 residues. CDR3 coding DNA: TGTGCCAGCAGCGGGGGACAGACCCCCGCCTACGAGCAGTACTTC. Translated: CASSGGQTPAYEQYF.

The J gene is TRBJ2-2, the V gene TRBV18; maybe TRBD1 (6 bases). The CDR3 contains 15 residues. V gave up 3 bases and J gave up 6 bases, with 14 bases separating them. Germline loops: CDR1 KGHSH, CDR2 LQKENI. The CDR3 region is CASSPGAPLAGELFF. In DNA form, the CDR3 reads TGTGCCAGCTCACCGGGGGCTCCACTCGCCGGGGAGCTGTTTTTT.

This clonotype has more than one count but fewer than ten. The chain couples TRBV27 to TRBJ2-1, with a tentative D call TRBD2 (6 bases). Trimming pared 2 bases from V and 7 bases from J, leaving 12 bases between. The germline V gene has CDR1 MNHEY and CDR2 SMNVEV (reference sequence). This CDR3 comprises 14 residues. The CDR3 sequence is CASSLGRSGNEQFF. The DNA for the CDR3 is TGTGCCAGCAGTTTAGGGCGTAGCGGTAATGAGCAGTTCTTC.

This clonotype was seen at least ten times. V usage is TRBV30 and J usage is TRBJ2-5; unclear D gene. Per the germline V gene, CDR1 is GTSNPN and CDR2 is SVGIG (reference sequence). The CDR3 length is 12 residues. Between the trimmed V and J ends, which lost 0 bases and 5 bases, there was a span of 7 bases. The DNA of the CDR3 is TGTGCCTGGAGTGTATTAGTGGAGACCCAGTACTTC. Translation gives CAWSVLVETQYF. Based on the CDR3 plus reference TRBV30 and TRBJ2-5, the full variable domain is SQTIHQWPATLVQPVGSPLSLECTVEGTSNPNLYWYRQAAGRGLQLLFYSVGIGQISSEVPQNLSASRPQDRQFILSSKKLLLSDSGFYLCAWSVLVETQYFGPGTRLLVL.

Concerning this clonotype itself: The junction differs from germline at one of its ends, possibly a read error. The CDR3 reads CSASGSSYGQYF. CDR3 nucleotide sequence: TGCAGTGCTAGCGGCAGCTCCTACGGGCAGTACTTC. The J gene is TRBJ2-7, the V gene TRBV20-1; D is unclear. The CDR3 totals 12 residues. Germline V gives CDR1 DFQATT, CDR2 SNEGSKA (reference sequence).

This clonotype was observed a single time. The CDR3: CASSLGWTGEQFF. In DNA, the CDR3 is TGTGCCAGCAGTTTAGGGTGGACGGGTGAGCAGTTCTTC. The J gene is TRBJ2-1, the V gene TRBV28; D not resolved. The CDR3 has 13 residues. Between the trimmed V and J ends, which lost 2 bases and 9 bases, there was a span of 11 bases. Germline V gene sequence: CDR1 MDHEN, CDR2 SYDVKM. The full variable domain, in which reference TRBV28 and TRBJ2-1 provide the parts outside the CDR3, is DVKVTQSSRYLVKRTGEKVFLECVQDMDHENMFWYRQDPGLGLRLIYFSYDVKMKEKGDIPEGYSVSREKKERFSLILESASTNQTSMYLCASSLGWTGEQFFGPGTRLTVL.

This clonotype showed up many times. The chain uses TRBV6-2 or TRBV6-3 and TRBJ2-1, with TRBD2 matching 7 bases. The CDR3 covers 15 residues. Per the germline V gene, CDR1 is MNHEY and CDR2 is SVGEGT. The ends lost 5 bases at V and 4 bases at J; junction bases unmatched: 8. The DNA for the CDR3 is TGTGCCAGCAGTGAAAATCGCGGGAGTTACAATGAGCAGTTCTTC. Protein product: CASSENRGSYNEQFF.

V gene TRBV29-1 combines with J gene TRBJ2-2, with 9 nucleotides matching TRBD2. Germline V gene sequence: CDR1 SQVTM, CDR2 ANQGSEA. The CDR3 length is 14 residues. The ends lost 6 bases at V and 1 base at J; junction bases unmatched: 3. This CDR3 reads CSVRLAENTGELFF. The CDR3 nucleotides are TGCAGCGTACGACTAGCGGAGAACACCGGGGAGCTGTTTTTT.

This clonotype has just a few counts. The chain has TRBV29-1 and TRBJ2-5, with 8 bases fitting TRBD2. CDR1 is SQVTM, CDR2 ANQGSEA, per germline. This CDR3 region has 15 residues. The ends lost 2 bases at V and 5 bases at J; junction bases unmatched: 10. CDR3 nucleotide sequence: TGCAGCGTTGAACTAGCGGGTACGATAATGGAGACCCAGTACTTC. It specifies CSVELAGTIMETQYF. The entire variable domain, with the rest obtained from reference TRBV29-1 and TRBJ2-5, is as follows: SAVISQKPSRDICQRGTSLTIQCQVDSQVTMMFWYRQQPGQSLTLIATANQGSEATYESGFVIDKFPISRPNLTFSTLTVSNMSPEDSSIYLCSVELAGTIMETQYFGPGTRLLVL.

There are many counts of this clonotype. V gene TRBV11-3 combines with J gene TRBJ1-4; no clear D. V lost 6 bases and J 2 bases, leaving 7 bases between the germline ends. CDR3 length: 13 residues. Per germline, CDR1 SGHNT and CDR2 YENEEA. The CDR3 spells CASRHGTNEKLFF. The CDR3 nucleotides read TGTGCCAGCAGGCACGGGACTAATGAAAAACTGTTTTTT.

This clonotype was observed at least ten times. The chain carries TRBV28 and TRBJ2-4; D is perhaps TRBD1 or TRBD2 (5 bases each). CDR3 length: 16 amino acids. Germline assignment: CDR1 MDHEN and CDR2 SYDVKM. V lost 5 bases to trimming and J lost 0 bases, with 14 bases between them. In nucleotides, the CDR3 is TGTGCCAGCAGTCCTTCTGGGGACCTAGCCAAAAACATTCAGTACTTC. Its protein product is CASSPSGDLAKNIQYF. The variable domain in full, completed from reference TRBV28 and TRBJ2-4, reads DVKVTQSSRYLVKRTGEKVFLECVQDMDHENMFWYRQDPGLGLRLIYFSYDVKMKEKGDIPEGYSVSREKKERFSLILESASTNQTSMYLCASSPSGDLAKNIQYFGAGTRLSVL.